These 10 T cell receptor beta chains originate from one sample sequenced in a study of human CD8 memory T cell subsets. Scientists made TCR beta libraries using UMI-labeled 5' RACE. TCRdb reanalyzed the 5' RACE reads, giving one entry per CDR3 protein sequence and no DNA. This sample's table has under 13,000 distinct CDR3 sequences. The sequenced material came from CD8+ T cells from PBMCs. The receptors shown here come from a human donor in good health.

J is TRBJ2-7 and V is TRBV19; TCRdb selects TRBD1, and the lack of DNA leaves this call unchecked. The CDR3 is made up of 16 amino acids. Per the germline V gene, CDR1 is LNHDA and CDR2 is SQIVND (reference sequence). The CDR3 is CASSIFGQGPSGEQYF.

The chain uses TRBV2 and TRBJ2-5; the TCRdb D gene call, TRBD1, has no DNA to confirm it. The CDR3 is made up of 15 amino acids. Germline CDR1 is SNHLY and CDR2 is FYNNEI. This CDR3 reads CASSEGGTVQETQYF.

This CDR3 reads CASSSTRWTEAFF. The chain couples TRBV7-3 to TRBJ1-1. The CDR3 is made up of 13 amino acids. CDR1 is SGHTA, CDR2 FQGTGA, per germline. The variable domain in full, completed from reference TRBV7-3 and TRBJ1-1, reads GAGVSQTPSNKVTEKGKYVELRCDPISGHTALYWYRQSLGQGPEFLIYFQGTGAADDSGLPNDRFFAVRPEGSVSTLKIQRTERGDSAVYLCASSSTRWTEAFFGQGTRLTVV.

The gene calls are TRBV7-9 and TRBJ2-7; TCRdb picks TRBD1, but there is no DNA to check that call. This CDR3 has 14 amino acids. The germline gives CDR1 SEHNR, CDR2 FQNEAQ (reference sequence). The CDR3 sequence is CASSSTGTSYEQYF.

This rearrangement joins TRBV20-1 to TRBJ2-1; TCRdb calls TRBD2, which cannot be checked without DNA. CDR1 is DFQATT and CDR2 is SNEGSKA in the germline V gene (reference sequence). The CDR3 is made up of 16 amino acids. The CDR3 loop is CSANGQLAGTYNEQFF.

The chain recombines TRBV20-1 with TRBJ2-1; without DNA, the TCRdb call of TRBD1 cannot be checked. The CDR3 has 13 residues. Germline CDR1 is DFQATT and CDR2 is SNEGSKA (reference sequence). The CDR3 spells CSANPDRVNEQFF.

This clonotype is identified as medium-sized (0.01 to 0.1%) from frequency. The chain's CDR3 is CASSSGTGGLEETQYF. This chain links TRBV28 with TRBJ2-5; lacking DNA, the TRBD1 call made by TCRdb goes unchecked. Looked up from germline, CDR1 is MDHEN and CDR2 is SYDVKM. The CDR3 sequence is 16 residues long.

Here the CDR3 reads CASRPWGAVYNEQFF. The chain carries TRBV12-3 or TRBV12-4 and TRBJ2-1; TCRdb calls TRBD2, which cannot be checked without DNA. The CDR3 extends over 15 amino acids.

V and J are TRBV2 and TRBJ2-1; the D call from TCRdb, TRBD2, cannot be confirmed without DNA. Germline V gene data show CDR1 as SNHLY and CDR2 as FYNNEI. This CDR3 spans 15 amino acids. The CDR3: CASSEAGLGYNEQFF. Supplemented by reference TRBV2 and TRBJ2-1, the full variable domain reads EPEVTQTPSHQVTQMGQEVILRCVPISNHLYFYWYRQILGQKVEFLVSFYNNEISEKSEIFDDQFSVERPDGSNFTLKIRSTKLEDSAMYFCASSEAGLGYNEQFFGPGTRLTVL.

The rearrangement uses TRBV5-6 and TRBJ2-3. This CDR3 contains 11 residues. Looked up from germline, CDR1 is SGHDT and CDR2 is YYEEEE. The CDR3 protein is CASSLGDTQYF.